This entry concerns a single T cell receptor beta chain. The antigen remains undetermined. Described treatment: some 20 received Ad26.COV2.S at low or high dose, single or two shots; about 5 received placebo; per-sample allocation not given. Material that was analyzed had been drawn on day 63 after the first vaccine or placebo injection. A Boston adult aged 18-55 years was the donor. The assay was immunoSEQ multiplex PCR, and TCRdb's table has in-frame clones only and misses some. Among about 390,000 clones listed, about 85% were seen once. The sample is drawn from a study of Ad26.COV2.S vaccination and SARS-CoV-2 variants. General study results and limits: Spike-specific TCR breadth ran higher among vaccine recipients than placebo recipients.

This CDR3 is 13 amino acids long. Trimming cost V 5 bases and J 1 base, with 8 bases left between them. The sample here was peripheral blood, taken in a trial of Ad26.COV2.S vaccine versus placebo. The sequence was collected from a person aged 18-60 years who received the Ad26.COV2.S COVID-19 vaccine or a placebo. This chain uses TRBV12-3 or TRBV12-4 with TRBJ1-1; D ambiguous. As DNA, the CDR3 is TGTGCCAGCAGTAACCAGAGGAACACTGAAGCTTTCTTT. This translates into CASSNQRNTEAFF.